This record looks at one T cell receptor (beta chain) sequence and its context. This clone was counted ten times or more. There is no known antigen for this receptor. No much larger clone is present one base from it, and per-base qualities are unavailable. The data were obtained in a study of metastatic and nonmetastatic thyroid tumors (dated by TCRdb to the early 2020s). With respect to the entire study: Repertoires were compared across peripheral blood and tumor or nodule tissue samples from malignant and benign thyroid patients.

Libraries came from PCR. TCRdb names Illumina HiSeq 4000 as the instrument used. The TCR beta-chain CDR3 region of each patient was profiled by high-throughput sequencing. The paper's data handling went like this. The researchers built a classifier to tell apart papillary thyroid cancer patients with distant metastasis, based on CDR3 differences among clinicopathological groups. The Shannon index was used to measure repertoire diversity, and the Morisita-Horn index was used to measure how similar tumor and blood repertoires were. TCRdb reprocessed the public reads (quality trimming at Q25 with fastp, clone calling with MiXCR) and kept in-frame beta chains. The V and J calls reflect TCRdb's pipeline rather than the authors' work. The sample table records more than 25,000 clones; approximately 7.4% of these occur just once. The ten largest clones take up around 44% of the sample. Before undergoing thyroid surgery, none of the patients had been given any kind of treatment. Using T-cell receptor beta sequencing, the study looked back at clinical samples from patients collected from about 2011 to 2019.

The research as a whole found: TCR beta diversity was reported as significantly higher in malignant tumors than in benign nodules, in both blood and tumor samples.

The germline V gene supplies CDR1 SGHTA and CDR2 FQGNSA. The CDR3 has 14 amino acids, counting the end cysteine and phenylalanine. CDR3 DNA only is kept here, 42 bases in frame from base 1. Trimming costs V 5 bases and J 4 bases, and their ends lie 12 bases apart. The sequenced material came from blood. The chain is assembled from TRBV7-2 and TRBJ1-5; the D gene is possibly TRBD1, with 6 bases matching. This TCR derives from a female donor with papillary thyroid cancer or a benign thyroid nodule (not recorded which). Some clones in this sample may be carry-over from other donors' samples. The CDR3 here reads CASSAAQGNQPQHF. At the DNA level, the sequence is TGTGCCAGCAGCGCGGCTCAGGGGAATCAGCCCCAGCATTTT.